The 23 T cell receptor beta chains given below trace back to one sample, sequenced in a study of tumor-infiltrating lymphocytes in primary liver carcinoma. Reverse transcription of about 500 ng total RNA with a constant-region primer produced TCR beta cDNA. What produced the TCR beta libraries was three nested multiplex PCR rounds using slightly modified ARM-PCR. Primers for the first two PCR rounds were TRBV1-TRBV30 forward primers and a C-beta reverse primer (roughly 9 cycles per round). Via MiXCR, TCRdb re-called the multiplex PCR reads, giving one row per CDR3 protein. The repertoire includes 310,000 or so distinct CDR3 sequences, about 50% of them detected once, and about 17% sits in the top ten. In addition to blood RNA drawn from unsorted whole blood, germline DNA was extracted. Source material: peripheral blood. Source of these receptors: a woman in her twenties or thirties with primary liver carcinoma and hepatitis B virus infection.

Details on this clonotype: Likely a read error: the CDR3 ends without its conserved phenylalanine or tryptophan. The chain combines TRBV5-5 with TRBJ2-1; no clear D gene. Germline CDR1 and CDR2: SGHKS and YYEKEE (reference sequence). The CDR3 consists of 13 residues. Between the trimmed V and J ends, which lost 1 base and 10 bases, there was a span of 12 bases. The CDR3 coding sequence is TGTGCCAGCAGCTTGTGGGAAGCCGGGGAGCAGTTCTCC. It specifies CASSLWEAGEQFS.

About this clonotype: A junction end diverges from the germline sequence, so it may reflect a read error. The chain employs TRBV4-2 and TRBJ2-7; TRBD2 might be the D (6 bases). From germline, CDR1 is LGHNA and CDR2 YNFKEQ. The CDR3 runs to 12 residues. CDR3 DNA: TGTGCCAGCAGCCAGGAACGCGGGGAGCAGTGCTTC. Protein sequence: CASSQERGEQCF.

This clonotype was recorded many times. The chain recombines TRBV4-2 with TRBJ1-2, with a weak D call TRBD1 (6 bases). Looked up from germline, CDR1 is LGHNA and CDR2 is YNFKEQ. The V end was cut by 0 bases, the J end by 6 bases, with 8 bases between. The CDR3 loop spans 13 amino acids. The CDR3 is CASSQDWGHGYTF. The CDR3, as DNA: TGTGCCAGCAGCCAAGATTGGGGGCATGGCTACACCTTC.

The chain uses TRBV12-3 or TRBV12-4 and TRBJ1-5; no firm D call. V dropped 5 bases and J dropped 3 bases, with 14 bases sitting between them. This CDR3 has 15 residues. This CDR3 is CASSPSRHYNQPQHF. The DNA of the CDR3 is TGTGCCAGCAGTCCCTCTCGCCACTACAATCAGCCCCAGCATTTT.

To note about this clonotype: It is likely a read error, because the conserved phenylalanine at the end of the CDR3 is missing. The chain recombines TRBV12-3 or TRBV12-4 with TRBJ2-7, with 8 bases lining up with TRBD2. The CDR3 sequence is 14 residues long. V lost 7 bases, J lost 0 bases, and 5 bases stayed unmatched. CDR3 nucleotide sequence: TGTGCCAGCACTCGGGGGGGTAGCTCCTACGAGCAGTACTCC. Protein product: CASTRGGSSYEQYS.

A note on this clonotype: Mismatch with germline at one junction end may stem from a read error. The chain recombines TRBV4-3 with TRBJ2-1, with unresolved D. This CDR3 contains 18 residues. CDR1 and CDR2 (germline): LGHNA, YSLEER. In nucleotides, the CDR3 is TGCGCCAGCAACCAGTCAAGAGTTAGGTTCAGCTCCTACGATGAGCAGTTCTTC. Translation: CASNQSRVRFSSYDEQFF.

The CDR3 sequence is CASRSPGQGAGDTEAFF. In nucleotides, the CDR3 is TGCGCCAGCAGATCCCCGGGACAGGGGGCAGGGGACACTGAAGCTTTCTTT. The chain links TRBV4-1 to TRBJ1-1; 12 bases are shared with TRBD1. The V gene end was trimmed by 6 bases and the J gene end by 3 bases; junction bases not matched to a gene: 11. CDR3 size: 17 residues. Germline CDR1 reads MGHRA; CDR2 reads YSYEKL.

The chain carries TRBV12-3 or TRBV12-4 and TRBJ2-1; TRBD1 matches 10 bases. CDR3 length: 16 residues. Unmatched junction bases numbered 17, after V lost 10 bases and J lost 8 bases. DNA of the CDR3: TGTGCCAATAGTTCAACCTGGACAGGGGGACGGCATGAGCAGTTCTTC. Protein: CANSSTWTGGRHEQFF.

The chain recombines TRBV6-2 or TRBV6-3 with TRBJ1-2; D uncertain. Germline V gives CDR1 MNHEY, CDR2 SVGEGT. This CDR3 region has 15 residues. Deletions cut 4 bases from V and 8 bases from J, with 20 bases between. CDR3 sequence: CASSCEGGLHRGYTF. The CDR3 DNA reads TGTGCCAGCAGTTGCGAGGGAGGACTCCATAGAGGCTACACCTTC.

CDR3 DNA: TGTGCCAGCAGCTCCGAAACGAGACAGGGGGGTACCGGGGAGCTGTTTTTT. This codes for CASSSETRQGGTGELFF. The chain couples TRBV5-6 to TRBJ2-2; 9 bases are shared with TRBD1. CDR1 is SGHDT, CDR2 YYEEEE, per germline. The CDR3 is 17 residues long. The ends lost 3 bases at V and 5 bases at J; junction bases unmatched: 11.

This clonotype appeared many times. V usage is TRBV29-1 and J usage is TRBJ1-2; 9 nucleotides match TRBD1. J gave up 8 bases and V 7 bases, and 8 bases lay outside the gene matches. The germline V gene encodes CDR1 SQVTM and CDR2 ANQGSEA. This CDR3 has 12 amino acids. The CDR3 here is CSAGTGSKGYTF. CDR3 DNA sequence: TGCAGCGCCGGGACAGGGTCGAAGGGCTACACCTTC.

A remark on this clonotype: With a much larger clone just one base away, this may be a read error. The chain recombines TRBV29-1 with TRBJ1-2, with 7 bases identical to TRBD1. The CDR3 runs to 12 residues. Germline V gene sequence: CDR1 SQVTM, CDR2 ANQGSEA. The V gene end was trimmed by 4 bases and the J gene end by 7 bases; junction bases not matched to a gene: 6. The CDR3 protein is CSVVGQDFGYTF. The CDR3 nucleotides are TGCAGCGTTGTAGGACAGGACTTTGGCTACACCTTC.

In regard to this clonotype: The conserved closing phenylalanine or tryptophan is absent in this CDR3, likely reflecting a read error. The V call is TRBV4-3, the J call TRBJ1-1; D is possibly TRBD1 (5 bases). V was pared by 4 bases and J by 4 bases, with 19 bases between. The CDR3 contains 16 residues. The germline V gene encodes CDR1 LGHNA and CDR2 YSLEER. For the CDR3, the DNA is TGCGCCAGCAGCCCCAAGGGCGGGGGGGAGATCACTGAAGCTTTCTAT. It specifies CASSPKGGGEITEAFY.

A word on this clonotype: A much more abundant neighbour one base away suggests this may be a read error. The CDR3 DNA reads as TGTGCCAGCAGCTCGGAGACTGGAGATACGCAGTATTTT. Encoded protein: CASSSETGDTQYF. The chain links TRBV5-6 to TRBJ2-3; D remains ambiguous. The CDR3 has 13 residues. Trimming pared 3 bases from V and 5 bases from J, leaving 10 bases between. The germline gives CDR1 SGHDT, CDR2 YYEEEE.

This clonotype came up many times. The J gene is TRBJ2-6, the V gene TRBV30; the D is unclear. CDR1 is GTSNPN, CDR2 SVGIG, per germline (reference sequence). V was clipped by 4 bases and J by 0 bases, with 7 bases between them. The CDR3 is 14 residues long. The CDR3 sequence: CAWTSNSGANVLTF. The CDR3 DNA reads as TGTGCCTGGACCTCAAACTCTGGGGCCAACGTCCTGACTTTC.

This clonotype has ten or more counts. The V call is TRBV11-2, the J call TRBJ2-3; D is unclear. Germline V CDR1 and CDR2: SGHAT, FQNNGV. The V and J ends lost 5 bases and 2 bases respectively, with 14 bases between them. This CDR3 has 15 residues. This CDR3 is CASSLLPGFTDTQYF. CDR3 sequence (DNA): TGTGCCAGCAGCCTCCTTCCGGGTTTCACAGATACGCAGTATTTT.

This clonotype has just a few counts. The chain is built from TRBV5-6 and TRBJ2-3, with no clear D. The V end lost 2 bases, the J end lost 7 bases, and 14 bases lay between the germline ends. The CDR3 consists of 14 residues. Germline assignment: CDR1 SGHDT and CDR2 YYEEEE. This CDR3 is CASSFSGGRYTQYF. For the CDR3, the DNA is TGTGCCAGCAGCTTCTCCGGCGGCAGGTATACGCAGTATTTT.

Concerning this clonotype itself: This clone may be a read error of a much larger clone one base away. The V and J genes are TRBV4-2 and TRBJ2-2; 7 nucleotides line up with TRBD2. CDR3 length: 14 residues. Per the germline V gene, CDR1 is LGHNA and CDR2 is YNFKEQ. The CDR3 DNA sequence: TGTGCCAGCATCCAAGATCCGGGAGGCGGGGAGCTGTTTTTT. Its translation is CASIQDPGGGELFF.

This chain joins TRBV20-1 and TRBJ2-1; 11 bases agree with TRBD2. After removal of 3 bases from V and 6 bases from J, the junction contained 7 bases not matched to a gene. This CDR3 is built from 15 residues. Germline V lookup: CDR1 DFQATT, CDR2 SNEGSKA (reference sequence). DNA of the CDR3: TGCAGTGCTAGGTTACTAGCGGGAGTCCCCAATGAGCAGTTCTTC. Residues: CSARLLAGVPNEQFF.

Regarding this clonotype: One end of the junction does not line up with germline, which may come from a read error. The rearrangement links TRBV5-4 to TRBJ2-6; D unresolved. Germline V gene lookup returns CDR1 SGHNT and CDR2 YYREEE (reference sequence). This CDR3 comprises 16 residues. CDR3 nucleotide sequence: TGTGCCAACAGCTTGGACCGGGCCGGTGGGCTCAACGTCCTGACTTTC. Its translation is CANSLDRAGGLNVLTF.

Regarding this clonotype: Relative to the germline gene, one junction end is altered; a read error may explain this. The chain combines TRBV12-3 or TRBV12-4 with TRBJ1-1, with D unresolved. CDR3 length: 14 amino acids. The CDR3 is CASSFGWTNTEPFF. In nucleotides, the CDR3 is TGTGCTAGCAGTTTCGGGTGGACCAACACTGAACCTTTCTTT.

This clonotype appeared once. No conserved phenylalanine or tryptophan is present at the end of the CDR3, so a read error is the likely explanation. The chain carries TRBV11-2 and TRBJ2-7, with D possibly TRBD1 on 5 matching bases. Trimming took 1 base from V and 7 from J, leaving 20 bases between them. The CDR3 extends over 16 amino acids. The germline CDR1 and CDR2 sequences are SGHAT and FQNNGV. The CDR3 sequence: CASSLVFRAGLSEQYL. CDR3 coding DNA: TGTGCCAGCAGCTTAGTGTTCAGGGCAGGTTTGAGTGAGCAGTACCTC.

Of note for this clonotype: A read error may explain this, as a much larger clone is one base away. The chain recombines TRBV4-1 with TRBJ2-7; 7 bases match TRBD2. This CDR3 contains 16 residues. Germline CDR1 reads MGHRA; CDR2 reads YSYEKL. CDR3 nucleotides: TGCGTCAGCAGCCAAGTCTCCCTAGCGGACTCCTACGAGCAGTACTTC. Translated: CVSSQVSLADSYEQYF.